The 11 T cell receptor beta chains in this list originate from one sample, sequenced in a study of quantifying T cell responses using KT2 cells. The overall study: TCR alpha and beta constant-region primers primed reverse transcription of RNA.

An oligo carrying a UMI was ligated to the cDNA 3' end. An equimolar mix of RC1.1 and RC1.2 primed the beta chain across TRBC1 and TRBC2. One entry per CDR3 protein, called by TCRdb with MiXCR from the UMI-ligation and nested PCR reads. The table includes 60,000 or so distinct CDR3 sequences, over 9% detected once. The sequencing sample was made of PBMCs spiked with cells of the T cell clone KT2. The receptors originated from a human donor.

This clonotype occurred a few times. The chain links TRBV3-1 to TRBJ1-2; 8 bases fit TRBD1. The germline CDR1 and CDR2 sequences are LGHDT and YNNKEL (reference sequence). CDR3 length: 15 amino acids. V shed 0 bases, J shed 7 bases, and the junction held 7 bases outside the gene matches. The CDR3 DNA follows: TGTGCCAGCAGCCAAGAAGGTCAGGGGGCGCGTGGCTACACCTTC. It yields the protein CASSQEGQGARGYTF.

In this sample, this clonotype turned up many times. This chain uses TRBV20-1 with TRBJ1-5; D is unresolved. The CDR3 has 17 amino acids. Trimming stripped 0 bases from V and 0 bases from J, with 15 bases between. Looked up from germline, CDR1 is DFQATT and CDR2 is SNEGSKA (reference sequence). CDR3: CSARDSDWSYSNQPQHF. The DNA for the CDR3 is TGCAGTGCTAGAGATAGCGATTGGAGTTATAGCAATCAGCCCCAGCATTTT.

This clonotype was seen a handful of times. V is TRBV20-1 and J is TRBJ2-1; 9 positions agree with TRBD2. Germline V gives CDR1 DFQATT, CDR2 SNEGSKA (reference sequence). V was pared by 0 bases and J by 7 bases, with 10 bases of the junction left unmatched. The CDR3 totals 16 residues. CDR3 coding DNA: TGCAGTGCTAGAGATGCGGTAGCGGGGGTATTGAATGAGCAGTTCTTC. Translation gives CSARDAVAGVLNEQFF.

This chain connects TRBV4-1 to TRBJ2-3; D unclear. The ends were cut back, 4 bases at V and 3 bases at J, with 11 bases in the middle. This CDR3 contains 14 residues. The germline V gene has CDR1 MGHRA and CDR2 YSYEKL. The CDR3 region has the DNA TGCGCCAGCAGCCCGTCGACTGTTACAGATACGCAGTATTTT. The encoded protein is CASSPSTVTDTQYF.

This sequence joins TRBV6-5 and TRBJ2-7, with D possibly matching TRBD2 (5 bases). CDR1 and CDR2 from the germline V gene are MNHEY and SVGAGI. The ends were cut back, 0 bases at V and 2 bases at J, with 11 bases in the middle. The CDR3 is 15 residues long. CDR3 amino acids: CASSYSRVAPYEQYF. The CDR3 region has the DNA TGTGCCAGCAGTTACTCGAGGGTAGCGCCCTACGAGCAGTACTTC.

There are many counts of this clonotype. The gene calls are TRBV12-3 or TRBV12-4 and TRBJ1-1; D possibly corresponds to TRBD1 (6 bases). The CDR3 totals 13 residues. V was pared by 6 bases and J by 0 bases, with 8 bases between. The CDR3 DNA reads TGTGCCAGCAGCCGACAGGTGAACACTGAAGCTTTCTTT. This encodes CASSRQVNTEAFF.

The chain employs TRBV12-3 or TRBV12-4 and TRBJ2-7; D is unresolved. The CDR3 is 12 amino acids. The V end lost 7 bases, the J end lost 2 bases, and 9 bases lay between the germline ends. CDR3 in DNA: TGTGCCAGCAACTTAGGCACCTACGAGCAGTACTTC. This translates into CASNLGTYEQYF.

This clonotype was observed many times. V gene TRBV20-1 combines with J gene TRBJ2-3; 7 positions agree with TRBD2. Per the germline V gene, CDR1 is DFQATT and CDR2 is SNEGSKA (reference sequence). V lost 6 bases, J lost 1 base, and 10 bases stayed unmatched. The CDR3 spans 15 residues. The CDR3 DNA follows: TGCAGTGCCCCGCCGGGACTAAAACGCACAGATACGCAGTATTTT. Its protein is CSAPPGLKRTDTQYF.

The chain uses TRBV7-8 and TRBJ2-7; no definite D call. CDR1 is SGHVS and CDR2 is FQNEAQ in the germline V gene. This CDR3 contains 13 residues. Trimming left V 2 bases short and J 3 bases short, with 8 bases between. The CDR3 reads CASSLQKRYEQYF. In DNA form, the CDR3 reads TGTGCCAGCAGCTTACAGAAACGCTACGAGCAGTACTTC.

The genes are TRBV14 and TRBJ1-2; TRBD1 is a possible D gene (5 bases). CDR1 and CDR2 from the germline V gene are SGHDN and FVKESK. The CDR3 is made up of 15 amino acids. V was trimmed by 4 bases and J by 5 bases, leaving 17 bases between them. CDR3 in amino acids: CASSPRDRRPYGYTF. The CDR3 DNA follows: TGTGCCAGCAGCCCCCGGGACCGCCGACCTTATGGCTACACCTTC. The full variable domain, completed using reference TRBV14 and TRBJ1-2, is EAGVTQFPSHSVIEKGQTVTLRCDPISGHDNLYWYRRVMGKEIKFLLHFVKESKQDESGMPNNRFLAERTGGTYSTLKVQPAELEDSGVYFCASSPRDRRPYGYTFGSGTRLTVV.

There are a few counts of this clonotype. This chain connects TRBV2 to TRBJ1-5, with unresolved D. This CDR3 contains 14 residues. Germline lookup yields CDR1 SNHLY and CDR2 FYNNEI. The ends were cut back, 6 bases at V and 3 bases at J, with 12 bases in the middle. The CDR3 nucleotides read TGTGCCAGCAGGCTAGGAGGGTCCAATCAGCCCCAGCATTTT. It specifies CASRLGGSNQPQHF.